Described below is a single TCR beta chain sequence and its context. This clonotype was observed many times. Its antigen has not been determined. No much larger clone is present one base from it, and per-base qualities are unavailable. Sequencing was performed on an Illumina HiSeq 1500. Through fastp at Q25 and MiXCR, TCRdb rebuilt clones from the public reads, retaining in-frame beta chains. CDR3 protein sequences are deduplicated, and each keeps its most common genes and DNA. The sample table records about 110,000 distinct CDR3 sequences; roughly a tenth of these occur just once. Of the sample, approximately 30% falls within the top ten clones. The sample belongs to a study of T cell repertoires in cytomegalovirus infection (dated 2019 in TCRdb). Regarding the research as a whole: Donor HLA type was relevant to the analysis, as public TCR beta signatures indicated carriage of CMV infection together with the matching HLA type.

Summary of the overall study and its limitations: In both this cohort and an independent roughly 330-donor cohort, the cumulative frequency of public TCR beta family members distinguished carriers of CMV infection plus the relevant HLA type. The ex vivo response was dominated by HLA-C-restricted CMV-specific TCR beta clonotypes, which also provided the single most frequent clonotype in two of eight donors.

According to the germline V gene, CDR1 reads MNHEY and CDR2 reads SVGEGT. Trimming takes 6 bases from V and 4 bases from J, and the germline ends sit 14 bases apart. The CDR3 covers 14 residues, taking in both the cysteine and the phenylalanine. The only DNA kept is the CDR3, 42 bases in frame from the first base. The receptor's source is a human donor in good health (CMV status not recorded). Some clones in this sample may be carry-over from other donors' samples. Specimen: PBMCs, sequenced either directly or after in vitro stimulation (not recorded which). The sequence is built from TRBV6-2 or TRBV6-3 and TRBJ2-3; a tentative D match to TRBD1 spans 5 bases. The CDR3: CASSLRTRPDTQYF. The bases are TGTGCCAGCAGCCTTCGGACAAGACCAGATACGCAGTATTTT.